The entry that follows covers one T cell receptor beta chain sequence. Its specificity is not known. TCRdb keeps only in-frame clones here, not all; method: immunoSEQ multiplex PCR. The sample lists around 150,000 clones, more than 85% occurring once. This entry belongs to a study of T cell responses to AZD1222 COVID-19 vaccine. Overall study results and limits: Unmutated variant regions reportedly attract nearly half of all spike-specific TCRs. At baseline, just 6 or 7 AZD1222 recipients tested seropositive.

V dropped 4 bases and J dropped 9 bases, with 14 bases sitting between them. The CDR3 spans 13 residues. Per the germline V gene, CDR1 is SGHDT and CDR2 is YYEEEE. The chain couples TRBV5-6 to TRBJ2-1; D unclear. The receptor's source is an adult who received the AZD1222 COVID-19 vaccine. Here the sequenced sample was peripheral blood, taken 28 days after the second AZD1222 dose. As DNA, the CDR3 is TGTGCCAGCAGCCCCCCGGTAACCTCTGAGCAGTTCTTC. Residues: CASSPPVTSEQFF. The whole variable domain, remainder taken from reference TRBV5-6 and TRBJ2-1, is DAGVTQSPTHLIKTRGQQVTLRCSPKSGHDTVSWYQQALGQGPQFIFQYYEEEERQRGNFPDRFSGHQFPNYSSELNVNALLLGDSALYLCASSPPVTSEQFFGPGTRLTVL.